This T cell receptor (beta chain) stems from a study of T cells in Graves' hyperthyroidism and ophthalmopathy. PBMCs were collected from a 10 ml volume of fresh peripheral blood. Amplified TCR beta CDR3 regions came from RNA transcripts. During a first-round RT-PCR of the TCR CDR3, the HTBI primer set was used. TCRdb reanalysed the multiplex PCR reads using MiXCR and keeps one entry per CDR3 protein. The table has under 250,000 distinct CDR3 sequences, roughly a quarter seen once. This clonotype appeared a few times. With 5 bases removed from V and 0 bases from J, the gap between germline ends came to 16 bases. This CDR3 is 16 amino acids long. Germline V CDR1 and CDR2: SGHAT, FQDESV (reference sequence).

The source is a woman in her thirties or forties with Graves' ophthalmopathy. This chain joins TRBV11-1 and TRBJ1-1, with D perhaps matching TRBD1 (5 bases). The sample consisted of blood. CDR3 in amino acids: CASSPEVTAMNTEAFF. DNA for the CDR3: TGTGCCAGCAGCCCCGAAGTGACAGCAATGAACACTGAAGCTTTCTTT.